This T cell receptor (beta chain) emerged from a study of cytomegalovirus exposure and HLA in healthy donors. Comment on this clone: The antigen is not known.

Study observations and caveats: Most TCR sequences were seen very rarely across donors, but some public TCRs occurred in many. Earlier analysis yielded a pattern in which most TCR beta V segments were productive about 87% or about 30% of the time.

A multiplex PCR was run with 60 Vbeta primers and 13 Jbeta primers. The protocol was immunoSEQ multiplex PCR, while the TCRdb copy is restricted to in-frame clones and leaves out a portion. Here the sample spans some 130,000 clones, about 74% being singletons. Germline lookup yields CDR1 SGHAT and CDR2 FQDESV (reference sequence). V lost 2 bases and J 1 base, leaving 9 bases between the germline ends. CDR3 length: 14 residues. The chain joins TRBV11-1 to TRBJ2-7; TRBD1 is a possible D gene (6 bases). The source is a man aged 25-45 years in good health and CMV-seronegative. Material: PBMCs. Here the CDR3 DNA reads TGTGCCAGCAGCTTAACGCAGGGGTCCTACGAGCAGTACTTC. It codes for CASSLTQGSYEQYF. Based on the CDR3 plus reference TRBV11-1 and TRBJ2-7, the full variable domain is EAEVAQSPRYKITEKSQAVAFWCDPISGHATLYWYRQILGQGPELLVQFQDESVVDDSQLPKDRFSAERLKGVDSTLKIQPAELGDSAMYLCASSLTQGSYEQYFGPGTRLTVT.